These 13 T cell receptor beta chains were sequenced from one sample in a study of T-cell reconstitution after alpha-beta-depleted transplantation in children. Preparing the TCRbeta library involved the use of unique molecular identifiers. In TCRdb, the PCR reads were re-called with MiXCR into one record per CDR3 protein. The data hold a few hundred thousand distinct CDR3 sequences, with 43% observed a single time. Sequences were derived from PBMCs, sampled before TCRalphabeta/CD19-depleted stem cell transplant. The receptors derive from a girl between 2 and 10 years old with aplastic anemia, due to receive a stem cell transplant.

This clonotype was found many times. The chain links TRBV6-5 to TRBJ2-3, with D possibly TRBD2 on 6 matching bases. Per germline, CDR1 MNHEY and CDR2 SVGAGI. CDR3 size: 15 residues. V dropped 0 bases and J dropped 5 bases, with 12 bases sitting between them. The CDR3 bases are TGTGCCAGCAGTTACTCCTTCACCGGGAGAGATACGCAGTATTTT. Protein: CASSYSFTGRDTQYF.

V and J are TRBV20-1 and TRBJ2-5; the match to TRBD2 covers 10 bases. This CDR3 has 14 amino acids. The V gene end was trimmed by 3 bases and the J gene end by 4 bases; junction bases not matched to a gene: 5. The germline gives CDR1 DFQATT, CDR2 SNEGSKA (reference sequence). DNA for the CDR3: TGCAGTGCTAGCAGCGGGGGGGCGGGAGAGACCCAGTACTTC. It yields the protein CSASSGGAGETQYF.

This clonotype was observed a handful of times. This chain links TRBV7-9 with TRBJ1-4; no reliable D call. Germline lookup yields CDR1 SEHNR and CDR2 FQNEAQ (reference sequence). CDR3 size: 14 residues. V was cut by 4 bases and J by 8 bases, with 14 bases left in between. This chain's CDR3 is CASSSEDPREKLFF. DNA of the CDR3: TGTGCCAGCAGCTCGGAGGACCCAAGGGAAAAACTGTTTTTT.

About this clonotype: The junction and the germline gene differ at one end; a read error may be behind it. The rearrangement uses TRBV28 and TRBJ2-7; perhaps TRBD2 as D (5 bases). The CDR3 extends over 11 amino acids. Germline loops: CDR1 MDHEN, CDR2 SYDVKM. Here the CDR3 DNA reads TGTGCCAGCAGGGAAGGACTGAGACTTAACTTC. Translation gives CASREGLRLNF. The variable domain in full, with the rest retrieved from reference TRBV28 and TRBJ2-7, is DVKVTQSSRYLVKRTGEKVFLECVQDMDHENMFWYRQDPGLGLRLIYFSYDVKMKEKGDIPEGYSVSREKKERFSLILESASTNQTSMYLCASREGLRLNFGPGTRLTVT.

This clonotype was seen ten or more times. The chain uses TRBV20-1 and TRBJ1-3, with TRBD1 matching 7 bases. The CDR3 has 15 amino acids. Germline V gene sequence: CDR1 DFQATT, CDR2 SNEGSKA (reference sequence). V dropped 4 bases and J dropped 8; count of bases not matched to a gene: 14. CDR3 protein: CSATVLTGKGDTIYF. Written as DNA, the CDR3 is TGCAGTGCTACCGTTTTGACAGGGAAAGGCGACACCATATATTTT.

This clonotype occurred a few times. The chain carries TRBV5-1 and TRBJ2-3, with 12 bases aligning to TRBD2. The CDR3 runs to 18 residues. Germline trimming cut 3 bases from V and 1 base from J; bases unmatched to any gene: 9. Germline loops: CDR1 SGHRS, CDR2 YFSETQ. The CDR3 coding sequence is TGCGCCAGCAGCTCGACTAGCGGGAGTGCGTGGGGCACAGATACGCAGTATTTT. As protein: CASSSTSGSAWGTDTQYF.

The V call is TRBV5-1, the J call TRBJ2-7; D uncertain. Trimming took off 1 base at V and 6 bases at J, with 23 bases between the two ends. This CDR3 comprises 17 residues. Germline-derived CDR1 and CDR2 are SGHRS and YFSETQ. CDR3 amino acids: CASSLYLLESGVSEQYF. CDR3 nucleotides: TGCGCCAGCAGCTTGTATTTGCTGGAGTCTGGTGTTAGCGAGCAGTACTTC.

This chain joins TRBV4-1 and TRBJ1-6; TRBD1 agrees at 7 bases. Per the germline V gene, CDR1 is MGHRA and CDR2 is YSYEKL. V lost 2 bases to trimming and J lost 10 bases; unmatched junction nucleotides: 11. This CDR3 contains 16 residues. DNA for the CDR3: TGCGCCAGCAGCCAACCCCGGGGACAGAGTTCCTCACCCCTCCACTTT. Residues: CASSQPRGQSSSPLHF.

The V gene is TRBV29-1, the J gene TRBJ2-7, with D possibly being TRBD1 or TRBD2 (5 bases each). The V end lost 4 bases, the J end lost 0 bases, and 13 bases lay between the germline ends. CDR1 and CDR2 from the germline V gene are SQVTM and ANQGSEA. The CDR3 length is 14 residues. The CDR3 is CSVVSGDHSYEQYF. The CDR3 DNA follows: TGCAGCGTTGTGTCCGGGGACCACTCCTACGAGCAGTACTTC.

The J gene is TRBJ1-1, the V gene TRBV19; no firm D call. The germline CDR1 and CDR2 sequences are LNHDA and SQIVND (reference sequence). V dropped 5 bases and J dropped 8 bases, with 12 bases sitting between them. The CDR3 is made up of 12 amino acids. The CDR3 region is CASSRSALEAFF. The CDR3 DNA is TGTGCCAGTAGTCGGTCGGCCTTGGAAGCTTTCTTT.

V usage is TRBV20-1 and J usage is TRBJ2-3, with 11 bases matching TRBD2. This CDR3 is built from 16 residues. Germline V gene data show CDR1 as DFQATT and CDR2 as SNEGSKA (reference sequence). V was pared by 3 bases and J by 3 bases, with 8 bases of the junction left unmatched. CDR3 in DNA: TGCAGTGCTAGTGGGACTAGCGGTATGTGGACAGATACGCAGTATTTT. Translated, it gives CSASGTSGMWTDTQYF.

This clonotype has ten or more counts. V usage is TRBV9 and J usage is TRBJ2-4; D is perhaps TRBD1 (6 bases). CDR1 SGDLS and CDR2 YYNGEE come from the germline V gene. Trimming pared 1 base from V and 9 bases from J, leaving 11 bases between. This CDR3 has 13 residues. CDR3 in DNA: TGTGCCAGCAGCGTAAAACAGGGCGGCATTCAGTACTTC. Protein product: CASSVKQGGIQYF.

This clonotype was detected many times. CDR3 residues: CSASTGNYGYTF. The CDR3 bases are TGCAGTGCAAGTACAGGGAACTATGGCTACACCTTC. The chain has TRBV20-1 and TRBJ1-2; possible D gene TRBD1, 6 bases. Germline V CDR1 and CDR2: DFQATT, SNEGSKA (reference sequence). Trimming stripped 6 bases from V and 2 bases from J, with 10 bases between. The CDR3 has 12 residues.